The present entry profiles one T cell receptor (beta chain) with its context. The antigen is undetermined. The entry originates in a study of PD-1 blockade in mismatch repair-deficient tumors. Across the study: All were previously treated, progressing patients with eleven to twelve mismatch repair-deficient cancer types. Study-level findings and limits: Tumor-resident clones, often absent from pretreatment blood, expanded after pembrolizumab and then contracted.

Trimming pared 3 bases from V and 3 bases from J, leaving 8 bases between. CDR3 size: 13 residues. CDR1 is MNHEY, CDR2 SMNVEV, per germline (reference sequence). Libraries were prepared by immunoSEQ multiplex PCR; TCRdb keeps only in-frame clonotypes and omits some of them. The sample has roughly 34,000 clones; approximately 80% are singletons. The material sequenced was PBMCs, taken approximately 6 weeks after starting pembrolizumab. This TCR came from an adult with mismatch repair-deficient cancer. The rearrangement uses TRBV27 and TRBJ2-5; D remains unclear. The DNA for the CDR3 is TGTGCCAGCAGTTTCATTTTCAAAGAGACCCAGTACTTC. It specifies CASSFIFKETQYF.